This record concerns one T cell receptor beta chain sequence. What it recognizes is unknown. All gene names here are mouse names. The read ends 1 residue shy of where the CDR3 ends; the end is completed using the germline J gene. The V segment lost 3 bases and the J segment 4 bases; nucleotides outside the gene matches: 3. CDR3 length: 14 residues. CDR1 NSHNY and CDR2 SYGAGN come from the germline V gene. CDR3 sequences, V/J genes, frequencies and template counts came from survey-depth TCRbeta sequencing. TCRdb's table, derived via immunoSEQ multiplex PCR, lists solely in-frame clones and lacks some. The repertoire holds thousands of clones, with roughly half as singletons. Time point: mouse harvest day 7 after allogeneic transplant. The graft held 10^6 splenic CD5+ T cells and 10^7 T-cell-depleted bone marrow cells. B6 (H2b) cells into BALB/c (H2d) mice; tissues taken at day 7 or 14. This entry comes from a study of tissue T cells after allogeneic stem cell transplantation. The study's findings and limits: TCR repertoires tracked anatomic similarity, regardless of disease or transplant status.

The receptor comes from a female BALB/c mouse given C57BL/6 T cells with graft-versus-host disease after an allogeneic hematopoietic cell transplant. The rearrangement uses TRBV13-1 and TRBJ1-1, with TRBD1 matching 10 bases. The material sequenced was gut tissue. Incomplete CDR3 DNA: TGTGCCAGCAGTGCCGACAGGGGGCCCACAGAAGTCTTC. Protein product: CASSADRGPTEVF. The CDR3, in full, reads CASSADRGPTEVFF.